These 6 T cell receptor beta chains share one sample of origin, sequenced in a study of Ad26.COV2.S vaccination and SARS-CoV-2 variants. The data were produced by immunoSEQ multiplex PCR, yet TCRdb's version contains in-frame clones alone and is incomplete. The repertoire holds some 390,000 clones, around 89% seen once, with 1.9% in the top ten. The treatment here: around 19 received Ad26.COV2.S at low or high dose, single or two shots; about 5 received placebo; per-sample allocation not given. The samples date from day 63 after the first vaccine or placebo injection. Sequencing used peripheral blood, obtained in a trial of Ad26.COV2.S vaccine versus placebo. All receptors derive from a person between 18 and 65 years old who received the Ad26.COV2.S COVID-19 vaccine or a placebo.

This rearrangement joins TRBV28 to TRBJ2-7; D not certain. V was shortened by 5 bases and J by 3 bases, with 14 bases between the two germline ends. Germline CDR1 reads MDHEN; CDR2 reads SYDVKM. The CDR3 consists of 14 residues. The CDR3 protein is CASSPTTELYEQYF. The CDR3 DNA reads TGTGCCAGCAGTCCCACCACGGAACTCTACGAGCAGTACTTC.

V gene TRBV28 combines with J gene TRBJ2-7; 7 nucleotides align to TRBD2. This CDR3 spans 13 amino acids. J lost 7 bases, V lost 9 bases, and 12 bases had no gene match. Per the germline V gene, CDR1 is MDHEN and CDR2 is SYDVKM. DNA for the CDR3: TGTGCCAGTGCTGGATGGGAGGGCCTGGAGCAGTACTTC. Residues: CASAGWEGLEQYF.

The V gene is TRBV27, the J gene TRBJ1-2; TRBD1 matches 8 bases. The CDR3 runs 14 residues. V was clipped by 3 bases and J by 6 bases; unmatched bases: 6. The germline V gene has CDR1 MNHEY and CDR2 SMNVEV (reference sequence). Here the CDR3 DNA reads TGTGCCAGCAGTTTCAGGGGGCGGGTAGATGGCTACACCTTC. This translates into CASSFRGRVDGYTF.

V and J are TRBV2 and TRBJ2-6; possible D gene TRBD2, 6 bases. In germline, CDR1 is SNHLY, CDR2 FYNNEI. V was clipped by 4 bases and J by 2 bases, with 6 bases between them. The CDR3 contains 14 residues. The CDR3 region is CASSGRAGANVLTF. In nucleotides, the CDR3 is TGTGCCAGCAGTGGGAGGGCTGGGGCCAACGTCCTGACTTTC. Full variable domain (remainder filled in from reference TRBV2 and TRBJ2-6): EPEVTQTPSHQVTQMGQEVILRCVPISNHLYFYWYRQILGQKVEFLVSFYNNEISEKSEIFDDQFSVERPDGSNFTLKIRSTKLEDSAMYFCASSGRAGANVLTFGAGSRLTVL.

This clone is a singleton in its sample. CDR3 amino acids: CASSQSNPPKESGRIGNEQFF. The DNA of the CDR3 is TGCGCCAGCAGTCAATCTAACCCGCCCAAGGAGAGCGGGAGGATCGGCAATGAGCAGTTCTTC. V is TRBV23-1 and J is TRBJ2-1; 9 nucleotides agree with TRBD2. TRBV23-1 carries the ORF label, with uncertain function. V shed 0 bases and J 6 bases; nucleotides not matched to a gene: 21. This CDR3 is 21 amino acids long.

This chain connects TRBV27 to TRBJ2-3, with D possibly TRBD1 on 5 matching bases. Germline-derived CDR1 and CDR2 are MNHEY and SMNVEV (reference sequence). Trimming pared 3 bases from V and 0 bases from J, leaving 13 bases between. The CDR3 sequence is 16 residues long. Here the CDR3 reads CASSFRGFTSTDTQYF. The CDR3 region has the DNA TGTGCCAGCAGTTTTAGGGGTTTCACTAGCACAGATACGCAGTATTTT.